Presented here are 30 T cell receptor beta chains from one specimen sequenced in a study of blood T cells in healthy people across ages. A second about 7 to 11 cycle PCR used barcoded and J-beta primers. MiXCR, applied by TCRdb to the 5' RACE reads, yields one record per CDR3 protein. The sample lists hundreds of thousands of distinct CDR3 sequences; roughly 21% were seen once. The sequenced sample consisted of blood. The source of these receptors is a man aged 70 or older in good health.

CDR3 residues: CASSLAMGPYEQYF. The CDR3 region has the DNA TGTGCCAGCAGTTTAGCTATGGGGCCCTACGAGCAGTACTTC. The chain has TRBV12-3 or TRBV12-4 and TRBJ2-7; D may be TRBD1 (5 bases). V lost 0 bases, J lost 2 bases, and 8 bases lay in between. The CDR3 loop spans 14 amino acids.

This clonotype was observed a few times. This chain uses TRBV4-1 with TRBJ2-7; 8 bases agree with TRBD2. CDR3 length: 15 amino acids. The ends lost 1 base at V and 9 bases at J; junction bases unmatched: 11. CDR1 is MGHRA and CDR2 is YSYEKL in the germline V gene. For the CDR3, the DNA is TGCGCCAGCAGCCAAGTTGAGTCAGCGGGAGAGTTGCAGTACTTC. As protein: CASSQVESAGELQYF.

This clonotype was observed a handful of times. V is TRBV3-1 and J is TRBJ1-5, with D perhaps matching TRBD1 (5 bases). The CDR3 spans 17 residues. V shed 0 bases and J shed 2 bases, with 14 bases lying between them. Germline-derived CDR1 and CDR2 are LGHDT and YNNKEL (reference sequence). CDR3 nucleotide sequence: TGTGCCAGCAGCCAAGACCGAGAAGGGGTAGGCAATCAGCCCCAGCATTTT. Amino acid sequence: CASSQDREGVGNQPQHF.

To note about this clonotype: The junction differs from germline at one of its ends, possibly a read error. V is TRBV14 and J is TRBJ1-4; D uncertain. The CDR3 loop spans 16 amino acids. Per germline, CDR1 SGHDN and CDR2 FVKESK. The CDR3 sequence is CASSQRRGATNDKLFF. The CDR3 DNA reads as TGTGCCAGCAGCCAACGTCGGGGTGCAACTAATGACAAACTGTTTTTT.

The V gene is TRBV4-3, the J gene TRBJ1-6, with D tentatively TRBD1 (6 bases). This CDR3 contains 15 residues. Germline assignment: CDR1 LGHNA and CDR2 YSLEER. Trimming removed 6 bases from V and 8 bases from J, with 17 bases in between. The CDR3 loop is CASSFTGKIDSPLHF. CDR3 bases: TGCGCCAGCAGTTTCACAGGGAAAATTGATTCACCCCTCCACTTT.

The J gene is TRBJ2-2, the V gene TRBV7-9, with D hard to call. V gave up 1 base and J gave up 4 bases, with 10 bases separating them. This CDR3 has 15 residues. Germline CDR1 is SEHNR and CDR2 is FQNEAQ (reference sequence). The CDR3 DNA follows: TGTGCCAGCAGCTTAGAGTCTGTATTCACCGGGGAGCTGTTTTTT. This translates into CASSLESVFTGELFF. The full variable domain, in which reference TRBV7-9 and TRBJ2-2 provide the parts outside the CDR3, is DTGVSQNPRHKITKRGQNVTFRCDPISEHNRLYWYRQTLGQGPEFLTYFQNEAQLEKSRLLSDRFSAERPKGSFSTLEIQRTEQGDSAMYLCASSLESVFTGELFFGEGSRLTVL.

J is TRBJ1-4 and V is TRBV5-1, with a possible D match to TRBD1 (5 bases). The CDR3 runs 18 residues. Per germline, CDR1 SGHRS and CDR2 YFSETQ. Trimming left V 3 bases short and J 3 bases short, with 21 bases between. CDR3 in amino acids: CASSYGHGLKGANEKLFF. CDR3 in DNA: TGCGCCAGCAGCTACGGACATGGGTTAAAGGGAGCTAATGAAAAACTGTTTTTT.

This clonotype was observed a few times. One end of the junction varies from germline; a read error may be responsible. The chain links TRBV6-1 to TRBJ1-1, with D perhaps TRBD1 (6 bases). The germline gives CDR1 MNHNS, CDR2 SASEGT. This CDR3 has 14 amino acids. In DNA, the CDR3 is TGTGCCTGCAGTGAAGGGGGATGGACAGCCGAAGCTTTCTTT. Its protein product is CACSEGGWTAEAFF.

V usage is TRBV28 and J usage is TRBJ1-1, with TRBD1 as a possible D gene (5 bases). The length of the CDR3 is 11 residues. Germline lookup yields CDR1 MDHEN and CDR2 SYDVKM. Trimming removed 7 bases from V and 10 bases from J, with 13 bases in between. CDR3 loop: CASISSGPAFF. The CDR3 DNA follows: TGTGCCAGCATTAGTTCGGGGCCAGCTTTCTTT.

This clonotype was seen more than once but under ten times. V is TRBV7-2 and J is TRBJ2-3; the match to TRBD1 covers 7 bases. CDR3 length: 16 amino acids. V was clipped by 1 base and J by 2 bases; unmatched bases: 6. In germline, CDR1 is SGHTA, CDR2 FQGNSA. CDR3 amino acids: CASSLGGRGYTDTQYF. The CDR3, as DNA: TGTGCCAGCAGCTTAGGTGGCAGGGGGTACACAGATACGCAGTATTTT. Full variable domain (remainder filled in from reference TRBV7-2 and TRBJ2-3): GAGVSQSPSNKVTEKGKDVELRCDPISGHTALYWYRQSLGQGLEFLIYFQGNSAPDKSGLPSDRFSAERTGGSVSTLTIQRTQQEDSAVYLCASSLGGRGYTDTQYFGPGTRLTVL.

This clonotype has at least ten counts. The chain carries TRBV9 and TRBJ2-7; 7 bases agree with TRBD1. The germline CDR1 and CDR2 sequences are SGDLS and YYNGEE. The CDR3 runs 14 residues. The junction had 3 bases not matched to a gene; V was cut back by 0 bases and J by 3 bases. In DNA form, the CDR3 reads TGTGCCAGCAGCGTAGCGGACAGGATCTACGAGCAGTACTTC. Protein sequence: CASSVADRIYEQYF.

This clonotype was detected only a few times. The V gene is TRBV5-1, the J gene TRBJ2-3; 10 bases map to TRBD2. The CDR3 extends over 16 amino acids. Looked up from germline, CDR1 is SGHRS and CDR2 is YFSETQ. Trimming at V came to 2 bases and at J to 3 bases, leaving 6 bases not matched to a gene. CDR3: CASSLGLADKTDTQYF. The CDR3 DNA reads as TGCGCCAGCAGCTTAGGACTAGCGGACAAGACAGATACGCAGTATTTT.

Notes on this clonotype: This may be a read error: a much more frequent sequence differs by one nucleotide. The chain carries TRBV5-1 and TRBJ1-4, with D uncertain. V was clipped by 6 bases and J by 3 bases, with 9 bases between them. Germline V lookup: CDR1 SGHRS, CDR2 YFSETQ. This CDR3 comprises 13 residues. This chain's CDR3 is CASKDPANEKLFF. The CDR3 DNA follows: TGCGCCAGCAAGGACCCAGCTAATGAAAAACTGTTTTTT.

The chain joins TRBV19 to TRBJ2-7, with 11 bases matching TRBD2. The J call is in doubt because the DNA end fits TRBJ2-1 better. The germline gives CDR1 LNHDA, CDR2 SQIVND (reference sequence). This CDR3 has 15 residues. As DNA, the CDR3 is TGTGCCAGCGCTCCCCTAGCGGGAGGAGGCAATGAGCAGTTCTTC. It yields the protein CASAPLAGGGNEQFF.

The V gene is TRBV20-1, the J gene TRBJ2-1; TRBD2 matches 9 bases. The CDR3 length is 16 residues. Germline lookup yields CDR1 DFQATT and CDR2 SNEGSKA (reference sequence). The V segment lost 1 base and the J segment 4 bases; nucleotides outside the gene matches: 8. CDR3 DNA: TGCAGTGCTAGAGTCTCAAGCGGGAGGTGGTACAATGAGCAGTTCTTC. This gives the protein CSARVSSGRWYNEQFF.

Comments on this clonotype: The junction and the germline gene differ at one end; a read error may be behind it. The chain employs TRBV4-1 and TRBJ2-5; 10 bases are a match to TRBD2. CDR1 is MGHRA, CDR2 YSYEKL, per germline. There are 15 residues in the CDR3. CDR3 DNA: TGCGCCAGCAGCCAAGGGACTAGCGGAGGAGAGACCCACTACTTC. Its translation is CASSQGTSGGETHYF.

This clonotype has a handful of counts. This CDR3 is CASKGESDTQYF. The CDR3, as DNA: TGCGCCAGCAAAGGGGAATCAGATACGCAGTATTTT. The chain has TRBV5-1 and TRBJ2-3, with D possibly matching TRBD1 (5 bases). V shed 6 bases and J shed 4 bases, with 9 bases lying between them. CDR3 size: 12 residues. Germline V lookup: CDR1 SGHRS, CDR2 YFSETQ. The full variable domain, its missing parts supplied by reference TRBV5-1 and TRBJ2-3, is KAGVTQTPRYLIKTRGQQVTLSCSPISGHRSVSWYQQTPGQGLQFLFEYFSETQRNKGNFPGRFSGRQFSNSRSEMNVSTLELGDSALYLCASKGESDTQYFGPGTRLTVL.

The chain is built from TRBV2 and TRBJ2-7, with TRBD2 identical over 12 bases. Germline assignment: CDR1 SNHLY and CDR2 FYNNEI. V trimming: 6 bases; J trimming: 0 bases; junction bases outside the gene matches: 3. There are 15 residues in the CDR3. The CDR3, as DNA: TGTGCCAGCAGCGGACTAGCGGGGCCCTCCTACGAGCAGTACTTC. It yields the protein CASSGLAGPSYEQYF.

This clonotype was seen a handful of times. The J gene is TRBJ1-4, the V gene TRBV5-6, with D unclear. The germline V and J ends were trimmed by 7 bases and 4 bases, with 11 bases remaining between them. The CDR3 runs to 13 residues. Germline CDR1 reads SGHDT; CDR2 reads YYEEEE. The CDR3 loop is CASSNRYNEKLFF. The CDR3 DNA sequence: TGTGCCAGCTCGAACAGATATAATGAAAAACTGTTTTTT.

The chain is built from TRBV7-2 and TRBJ2-7; the D is unclear. V dropped 4 bases and J dropped 7 bases, with 17 bases sitting between them. The CDR3 consists of 14 residues. Germline loops: CDR1 SGHTA, CDR2 FQGNSA. The CDR3 region has the DNA TGTGCCAGCAGCTCCCGAGGATCTCTGGGGGAGCAGTACTTC. Amino acids: CASSSRGSLGEQYF.

The chain uses TRBV27 and TRBJ2-5, with D possibly TRBD2 on 7 matching bases. Near its end, the DNA agrees better with TRBJ2-7, so the J call may be wrong. The length of the CDR3 is 16 residues. Germline CDR1 MNHEY, CDR2 SMNVEV (reference sequence). DNA of the CDR3: TGTGCCAGCAGGGGGGGGGCGGGAAGATCCTCCTACGAGCAGTACTTC. Translation: CASRGGAGRSSYEQYF.

V and J are TRBV4-1 and TRBJ2-7; 7 nucleotides line up with TRBD2. Germline-derived CDR1 and CDR2 are MGHRA and YSYEKL. The CDR3 has 15 amino acids. With V trimmed by 3 bases and J by 1 base, 6 bases remained unmatched. The CDR3 loop is CASSHDSAGSYEQYF. The DNA of the CDR3 is TGCGCCAGCAGCCATGATTCAGCGGGATCCTACGAGCAGTACTTC.

V and J are TRBV5-6 and TRBJ1-2; 9 bases line up with TRBD1. CDR1 and CDR2 from the germline V gene are SGHDT and YYEEEE. V shed 7 bases, J shed 8 bases, and the junction held 6 bases outside the gene matches. The CDR3 spans 12 residues. CDR3 loop: CASVQGAGGYTF. As DNA, the CDR3 is TGTGCCAGCGTACAGGGGGCAGGCGGCTACACCTTC.

This clonotype occurred many times. The chain carries TRBV20-1 and TRBJ2-2, with D maybe TRBD2 (6 bases). Germline V gives CDR1 DFQATT, CDR2 SNEGSKA (reference sequence). The CDR3 is 12 amino acids. V was pared by 4 bases and J by 7 bases, with 10 bases between. In nucleotides, the CDR3 is TGCAGTGCTAATAGCGGCTACGGGGAGCTGTTTTTT. This encodes CSANSGYGELFF.

The sample holds a few counts of this clonotype. This chain joins TRBV6-5 and TRBJ1-4; weak D call: TRBD1 (5 bases). This CDR3 has 14 amino acids. Germline CDR1 MNHEY, CDR2 SVGAGI. V dropped 2 bases and J dropped 5 bases, with 9 bases sitting between them. The CDR3 nucleotides read TGTGCCAGCAGTTACCAGGGAACAAATGAAAAACTGTTTTTT. Residues: CASSYQGTNEKLFF.

This clonotype was seen a few times. This sequence joins TRBV9 and TRBJ1-1; D unclear. V lost 3 bases to trimming and J lost 7 bases, with 13 bases between them. The CDR3 totals 13 residues. Germline CDR1 and CDR2: SGDLS and YYNGEE. The CDR3 nucleotides are TGTGCCAGCAGCGACCCGGGGTTGGGTGAAGCTTTCTTT. Encoded protein: CASSDPGLGEAFF.

The chain uses TRBV20-1 and TRBJ2-3, with no clear D. The CDR3 consists of 11 residues. CDR1 and CDR2 from the germline V gene are DFQATT and SNEGSKA (reference sequence). The V gene lost 6 bases and the J gene lost 5 bases, with 9 bases spanning the gap. The CDR3 region has the DNA TGCAGTGCGTCGGCCTTAGATACGCAGTATTTT. Its translation: CSASALDTQYF.

This clonotype occurred a few times. The chain links TRBV18 to TRBJ1-2; D unclear. CDR1 is KGHSH, CDR2 LQKENI, per germline. Trimming left V 2 bases short and J 0 bases short, with 10 bases between. CDR3 size: 15 residues. The chain's CDR3 is CASSPSMPPNYGYTF. The CDR3 coding sequence is TGTGCCAGCTCACCATCCATGCCGCCTAACTATGGCTACACCTTC.

Only a few counts were recorded for this clonotype. No conserved phenylalanine or tryptophan ends this CDR3, so it is likely a read error. The DNA is omitted, as the CDR3 cannot be located on it reliably, and the CDR3 follows TCRdb's listing. This chain joins TRBV5-1 and TRBJ2-1; the table names TRBD1, a call not compared with the DNA. Including both end residues, the CDR3 is 15 amino acids long. The V gene's germline CDR1 is SGHRS and CDR2 YFSETQ. CDR3 region: CASSLVRRTGTRGNV.

This clonotype occurred a few times. The chain carries TRBV25-1 and TRBJ2-1, with TRBD1 matching 9 bases. Losses at the gene ends were 3 bases for V and 7 bases for J; bases not matched to a gene: 7. CDR1 MGHDK and CDR2 SYGVNS come from the germline V gene. The CDR3 runs to 15 residues. This chain's CDR3 is CASSDVGTGRNEQFF. CDR3 sequence (DNA): TGTGCCAGCAGTGACGTAGGGACAGGGCGGAATGAGCAGTTCTTC.